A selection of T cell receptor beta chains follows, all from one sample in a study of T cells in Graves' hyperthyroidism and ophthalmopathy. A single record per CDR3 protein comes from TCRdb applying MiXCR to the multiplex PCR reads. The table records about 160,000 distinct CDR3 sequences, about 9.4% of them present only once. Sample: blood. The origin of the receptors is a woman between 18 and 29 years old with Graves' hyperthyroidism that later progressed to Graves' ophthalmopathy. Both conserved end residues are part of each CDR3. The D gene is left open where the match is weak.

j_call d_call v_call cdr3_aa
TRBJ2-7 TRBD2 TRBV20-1 CSARDPGGTYEQYF
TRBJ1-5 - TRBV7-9 CASSRGQQPQHF
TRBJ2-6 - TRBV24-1 CATSNRAGGGANVLTF
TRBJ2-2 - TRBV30 CAWRWGSSVGELFF
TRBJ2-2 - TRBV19 CASSIIENTGELFF
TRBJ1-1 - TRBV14 CASSSQIWSGRNTEAFF
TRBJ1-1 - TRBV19 CASSIRRDTEAFF
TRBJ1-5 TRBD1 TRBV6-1 CASSVTGNRQPQHF
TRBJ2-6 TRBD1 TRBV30 CARTGGSGANVLTF
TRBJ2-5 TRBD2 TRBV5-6 CASSKGTSGIQETQYF
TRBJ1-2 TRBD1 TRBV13 CASSQRDRTGGYTF
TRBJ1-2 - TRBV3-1 CASSQVSNYGYTF
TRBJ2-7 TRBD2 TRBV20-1 CSARDFRGLAGVDDEQYF
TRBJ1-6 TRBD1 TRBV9 CASSVSPTGGADSPLHF
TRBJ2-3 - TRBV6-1 CASSEGHSLFTDTQYF
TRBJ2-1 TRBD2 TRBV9 CASSPRFSGNYNEQFF
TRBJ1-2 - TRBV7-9 CASSLAQASNYGYTF
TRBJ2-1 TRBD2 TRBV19 CASSRTSGTYNEQFF
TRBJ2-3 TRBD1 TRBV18 CASSRDRRTDTQYF
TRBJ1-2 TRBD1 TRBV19 CASTQTGQGISGYTF
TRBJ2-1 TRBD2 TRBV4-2 CASSLIGLAGKNEQFF
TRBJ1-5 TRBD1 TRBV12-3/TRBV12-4 CASSPRGFVLEQHF
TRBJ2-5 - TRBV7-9 CASSLVVSQAQETQYF
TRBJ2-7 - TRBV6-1 CASSSLQRAYEQYF
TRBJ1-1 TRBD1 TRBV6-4 CASSVPGQKNTEAFF
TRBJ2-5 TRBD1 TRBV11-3 CASSIGTGVSETQYF
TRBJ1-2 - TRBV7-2 CASSLGPAANYGYTF
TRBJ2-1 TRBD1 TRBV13 CASSPGTGGGRALNEQFF
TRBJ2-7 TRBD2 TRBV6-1 CASKSPRTSVDEQYF
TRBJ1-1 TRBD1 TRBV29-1 CSADRANTEAFF
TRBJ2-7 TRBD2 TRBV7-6 CASSPNSAGEGSEQYF
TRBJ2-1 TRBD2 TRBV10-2 CASSESGDYKDEQFF
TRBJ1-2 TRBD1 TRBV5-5 CASSLRQGGGYTF
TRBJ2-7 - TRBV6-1 CASKGGPYEQYF
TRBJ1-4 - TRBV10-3 CAISESSRGEKLFF
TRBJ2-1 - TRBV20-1 CSAPGAGYNEQFF
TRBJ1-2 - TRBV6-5 CASSYNRGAYGYTF
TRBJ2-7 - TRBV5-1 CASSSKRTSDYEQYF
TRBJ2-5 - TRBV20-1 CSVRRETQYF
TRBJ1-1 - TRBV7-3 CASSLTRGTEAFF
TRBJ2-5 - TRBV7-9 CASSARTKETQYF
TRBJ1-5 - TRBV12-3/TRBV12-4 CANSRGQTISNQPQHF
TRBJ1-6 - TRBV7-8 CASSPSGGSPLHF
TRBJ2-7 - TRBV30 CAWTPDSSYEQYF
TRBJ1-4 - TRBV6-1 CASSEEMRALPGEKLFF